The text below deals with one T cell receptor (beta chain). Its antigen is not identified. The data are from a study of T-cell reconstitution after alpha-beta-depleted transplantation in children. Findings and caveats of the study: Day-60 TCRbeta diversity that was high in some patients was derived from surviving recipient T cells and thymic progenitors. About two months after transplant, alpha-beta T cells reportedly came from several hundred expanded graft clones. Hyperexpanded clones declined; after one year, newly produced T cells mostly supplied diversity.

Library preparation (for TCRbeta) was performed with unique molecular identifiers. TCRdb processed the PCR reads anew with MiXCR; each CDR3 protein has one entry. The sample yields just over 200,000 distinct CDR3 sequences, approximately 8.4% seen once. This receptor was identified in a male patient between 2 and 10 years old who had a stem cell transplant for acute myeloid leukemia, so the T cells may come from the graft donor. Sequenced here: PBMCs, mostly from graft donor cells, sampled 360 days after TCRalphabeta/CD19-depleted stem cell transplant.

The CDR3 loop reads CASSYRDQNTGELFF. The CDR3 DNA sequence: TGTGCCAGCAGTTACCGGGACCAGAACACCGGGGAGCTGTTTTTT. The rearrangement joins TRBV6-5 to TRBJ2-2; the D call may be TRBD1 or TRBD2 (5 bases each). The V gene's germline CDR1 is MNHEY and CDR2 SVGAGI. This CDR3 is built from 15 residues. V gave up 2 bases and J gave up 1 base, with 8 bases separating them.